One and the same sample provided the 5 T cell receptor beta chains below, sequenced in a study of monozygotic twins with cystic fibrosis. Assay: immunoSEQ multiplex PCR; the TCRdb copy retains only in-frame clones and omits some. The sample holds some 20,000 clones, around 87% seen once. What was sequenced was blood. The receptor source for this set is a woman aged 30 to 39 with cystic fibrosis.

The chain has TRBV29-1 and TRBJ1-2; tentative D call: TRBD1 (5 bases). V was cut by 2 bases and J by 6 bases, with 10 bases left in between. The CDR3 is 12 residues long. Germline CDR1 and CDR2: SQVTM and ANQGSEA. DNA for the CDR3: TGCAGCGTTGAAAAAGGGGAGAATGGCTACACCTTC. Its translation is CSVEKGENGYTF.

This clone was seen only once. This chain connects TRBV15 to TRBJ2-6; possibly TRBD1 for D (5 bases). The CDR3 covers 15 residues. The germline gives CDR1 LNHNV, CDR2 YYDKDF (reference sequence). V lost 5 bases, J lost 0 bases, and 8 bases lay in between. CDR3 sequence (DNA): TGTGCCACCAGCGGTGACAGCTCTGGGGCCAACGTCCTGACTTTC. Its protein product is CATSGDSSGANVLTF. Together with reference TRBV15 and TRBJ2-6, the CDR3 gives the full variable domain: DAMVIQNPRYQVTQFGKPVTLSCSQTLNHNVMYWYQQKSSQAPKLLFHYYDKDFNNEADTPDNFQSRRPNTSFCFLDIRSPGLGDTAMYLCATSGDSSGANVLTFGAGSRLTVL.

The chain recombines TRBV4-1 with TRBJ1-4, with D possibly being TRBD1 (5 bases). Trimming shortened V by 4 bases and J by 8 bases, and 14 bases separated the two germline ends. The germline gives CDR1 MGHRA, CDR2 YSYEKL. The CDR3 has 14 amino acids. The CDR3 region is CASSRGGKGEKLFF. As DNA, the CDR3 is TGCGCCAGCAGCCGTGGAGGGAAGGGGGAAAAACTGTTTTTT.

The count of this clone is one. The CDR3 DNA follows: TGCGCCAGCAGCTTGGCTCTGACAGGGGCGGATGGCTACACCTTC. The encoded protein is CASSLALTGADGYTF. The rearrangement uses TRBV5-1 and TRBJ1-2; TRBD1 matches at 8 bases. This CDR3 is 15 amino acids long. The junction had 7 bases not matched to a gene; V was cut back by 0 bases and J by 6 bases. The germline V gene has CDR1 SGHRS and CDR2 YFSETQ. Based on the CDR3 plus reference TRBV5-1 and TRBJ1-2, the full variable domain is KAGVTQTPRYLIKTRGQQVTLSCSPISGHRSVSWYQQTPGQGLQFLFEYFSETQRNKGNFPGRFSGRQFSNSRSEMNVSTLELGDSALYLCASSLALTGADGYTFGSGTRLTVV.

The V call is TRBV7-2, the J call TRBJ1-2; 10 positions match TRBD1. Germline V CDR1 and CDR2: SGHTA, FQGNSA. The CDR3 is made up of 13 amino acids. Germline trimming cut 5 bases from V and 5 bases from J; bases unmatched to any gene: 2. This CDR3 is CASSRDRGYGYTF. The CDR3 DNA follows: TGTGCCAGCAGCCGGGACAGGGGATATGGCTACACCTTC.